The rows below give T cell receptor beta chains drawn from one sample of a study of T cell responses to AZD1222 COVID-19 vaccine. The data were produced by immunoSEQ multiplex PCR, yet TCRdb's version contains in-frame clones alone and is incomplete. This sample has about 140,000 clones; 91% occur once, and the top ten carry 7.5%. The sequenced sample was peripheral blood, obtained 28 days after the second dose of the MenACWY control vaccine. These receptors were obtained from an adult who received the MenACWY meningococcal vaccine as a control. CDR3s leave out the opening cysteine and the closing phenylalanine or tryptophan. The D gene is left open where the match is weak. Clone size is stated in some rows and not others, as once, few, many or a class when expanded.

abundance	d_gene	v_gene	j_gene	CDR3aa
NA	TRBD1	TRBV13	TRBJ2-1	ASRGTAYNEQF
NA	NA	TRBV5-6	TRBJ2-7	ASSLAGRSTYEQY
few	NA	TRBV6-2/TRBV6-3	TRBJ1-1	ASTPGGRRTEAF
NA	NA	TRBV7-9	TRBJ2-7	ASSKQGPNEQY
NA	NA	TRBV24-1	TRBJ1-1	ATSDFNGLSAF
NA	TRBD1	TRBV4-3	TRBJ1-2	ASSRGQGSPGYGYT
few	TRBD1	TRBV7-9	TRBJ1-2	ASSQIGTGVGYT
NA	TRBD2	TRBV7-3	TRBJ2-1	ASSLSGLAGSYNEQF
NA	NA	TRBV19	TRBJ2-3	ASSIEGRGGTDTQY
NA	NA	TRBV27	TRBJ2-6	ASGSTWNSGANVLT
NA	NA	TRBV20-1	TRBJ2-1	SARVVAEQF
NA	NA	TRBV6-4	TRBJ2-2	ASSVTNTGELF
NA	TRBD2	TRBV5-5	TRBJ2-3	ASSLEPGGWTDTQY
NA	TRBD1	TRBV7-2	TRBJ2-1	ASSLVSLGQRLHEQF
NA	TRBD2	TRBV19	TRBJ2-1	ASKGTSGDYNEQF
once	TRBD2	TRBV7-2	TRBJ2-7	ASSLNGGAISPYEQY
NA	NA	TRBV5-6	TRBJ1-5	ASSLLQDNQPQH
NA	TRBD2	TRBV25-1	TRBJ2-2	ASSGIAGVTGELF